Following are 22 T cell receptor beta chains from one sample sequenced in a study of CD8+ T cells in alopecia areata. RNA was extracted and reverse transcribed into cDNA as the sequencing template. Data came from immunoSEQ multiplex PCR; TCRdb stores just in-frame clones and leaves some out. The table has tens of thousands of clones, about 40% seen once; the top ten hold roughly half. Sample: NKG2D-low CD8+ T cells sorted from blood. The receptors derive from a human donor with alopecia areata.

The chain links TRBV7-9 to TRBJ2-5, with 7 bases aligning to TRBD1. This CDR3 is 15 amino acids long. Germline lookup yields CDR1 SEHNR and CDR2 FQNEAQ (reference sequence). The junction had 5 bases not matched to a gene; V was cut back by 4 bases and J by 0 bases. CDR3: CASSSGTEYQETQYF. The CDR3 nucleotides are TGTGCCAGCAGCTCCGGGACAGAGTACCAAGAGACCCAGTACTTC.

The rearrangement uses TRBV6-5 and TRBJ2-3; 7 bases agree with TRBD1. CDR3 size: 13 residues. V dropped 4 bases and J dropped 4; count of bases not matched to a gene: 2. CDR1 and CDR2 from the germline V gene are MNHEY and SVGAGI. CDR3 sequence: CASSSTGADTQYF. Here the CDR3 DNA reads TGTGCCAGCAGTTCTACAGGGGCAGATACGCAGTATTTT.

The rearrangement uses TRBV7-9 and TRBJ1-2; no clear D gene. Deletions cut 5 bases from V and 2 bases from J, with 9 bases between. The CDR3 runs 13 residues. CDR1 and CDR2 (germline): SEHNR, FQNEAQ (reference sequence). The CDR3, as DNA: TGTGCCAGCAGCCCGAAGGGAAACTATGGCTACACCTTC. This translates into CASSPKGNYGYTF.

This clone was observed a few times. The chain joins TRBV29-1 to TRBJ2-1; 11 nucleotides align to TRBD2. The germline V gene has CDR1 SQVTM and CDR2 ANQGSEA. V gave up 7 bases and J gave up 3 bases; unmatched junction bases: 8. The CDR3 loop spans 15 amino acids. CDR3: CSAGLAGPLYNEQFF. DNA for the CDR3: TGCAGCGCCGGACTAGCGGGTCCCCTCTACAATGAGCAGTTCTTC.

Only a few counts were recorded for this clone. This chain uses TRBV5-4 with TRBJ2-7, with 7 bases lining up with TRBD1. This CDR3 spans 14 amino acids. Germline trimming cut 3 bases from V and 3 bases from J; bases unmatched to any gene: 6. The germline CDR1 and CDR2 sequences are SGHNT and YYREEE (reference sequence). The CDR3 coding sequence is TGTGCCAGCAGCTCCGGGACAGCTGTCTACGAGCAGTACTTC. This codes for CASSSGTAVYEQYF.

The chain links TRBV6-5 to TRBJ2-3; a weak D match, TRBD2 (7 bases). Between the trimmed V and J ends, which lost 5 bases and 5 bases, there was a span of 17 bases. From germline, CDR1 is MNHEY and CDR2 SVGAGI. This CDR3 has 15 residues. This chain's CDR3 is CASSPTGRGEDTQYF. CDR3 DNA: TGTGCCAGCAGTCCAACAGGGAGGGGGGAAGATACGCAGTATTTT.

V gene TRBV5-1 combines with J gene TRBJ2-7; 7 bases line up with TRBD2. The V gene's germline CDR1 is SGHRS and CDR2 YFSETQ. After removal of 7 bases from V and 2 bases from J, the junction contained 3 bases not matched to a gene. The CDR3 length is 12 residues. Here the CDR3 reads CASSGRAYEQYF. DNA for the CDR3: TGCGCCAGCTCGGGGAGGGCCTACGAGCAGTACTTC.

This clone was counted between two and nine times. Compared with germline, one end of the junction differs, possibly owing to a read error. The chain couples TRBV5-6 to TRBJ1-1; no clear D. Per the germline V gene, CDR1 is SGHDT and CDR2 is YYEEEE. This CDR3 spans 11 amino acids. CDR3 nucleotides: TGCATTGGTCCGGGGTGGACTGAAGCTTTCTTT. It translates to CIGPGWTEAFF.

V gene TRBV30 combines with J gene TRBJ2-1; 8 bases line up with TRBD2. Germline values: CDR1 GTSNPN, CDR2 SVGIG (reference sequence). The CDR3 runs 14 residues. After removal of 2 bases from V and 8 bases from J, the junction contained 8 bases not matched to a gene. This CDR3 is CAWSKSGRVYEQFF. Written as DNA, the CDR3 is TGTGCCTGGAGTAAAAGCGGGAGAGTCTATGAGCAGTTCTTC. Full variable domain (remainder filled in from reference TRBV30 and TRBJ2-1): SQTIHQWPATLVQPVGSPLSLECTVEGTSNPNLYWYRQAAGRGLQLLFYSVGIGQISSEVPQNLSASRPQDRQFILSSKKLLLSDSGFYLCAWSKSGRVYEQFFGPGTRLTVL.

Only one count was recorded for this clone. The V and J genes are TRBV5-1 and TRBJ2-1; TRBD2 might be the D (6 bases). Germline assignment: CDR1 SGHRS and CDR2 YFSETQ. V gave up 2 bases and J gave up 6 bases, with 18 bases separating them. The CDR3 consists of 16 residues. CDR3 residues: CASSFSAGRLSNEQFF. In DNA, the CDR3 is TGCGCCAGCAGCTTCTCTGCGGGACGGCTCTCCAATGAGCAGTTCTTC.

The rearrangement links TRBV29-1 to TRBJ2-2; D is possibly TRBD1 (6 bases). Trimming took 5 bases from V and 2 from J, leaving 9 bases between them. This CDR3 has 13 amino acids. Germline values: CDR1 SQVTM, CDR2 ANQGSEA. The CDR3 protein is CSVRTANTGELFF. The CDR3 region has the DNA TGCAGCGTTCGGACAGCTAACACCGGGGAGCTGTTTTTT.

The chain combines TRBV5-6 with TRBJ2-7, with D possibly matching TRBD2 (6 bases). V lost 0 bases and J lost 2, with 15 bases in between. Germline-derived CDR1 and CDR2 are SGHDT and YYEEEE. The CDR3 extends over 16 amino acids. This CDR3 is CASSLGGGKRAYEQYF. The CDR3 DNA reads TGTGCCAGCAGCTTGGGGGGAGGTAAGAGGGCCTACGAGCAGTACTTC.

This rearrangement joins TRBV9 to TRBJ2-1, with 14 nucleotides matching TRBD2. Germline V gives CDR1 SGDLS, CDR2 YYNGEE. This CDR3 comprises 15 residues. Trimming took 3 bases from V and 10 from J; bases not matched to a gene: 6. CDR3 region: CASSGTSGRPPEQFF. As DNA, the CDR3 is TGTGCCAGCAGCGGGACTAGCGGGAGGCCCCCGGAGCAGTTCTTC.

The chain carries TRBV29-1 and TRBJ2-7; possible D gene TRBD1, 6 bases. Trimming took 6 bases from V and 4 from J, leaving 16 bases between them. This CDR3 region has 13 residues. CDR1 and CDR2 (germline): SQVTM, ANQGSEA. The CDR3 reads CSVDSPTGYEQYF. As DNA, the CDR3 is TGCAGCGTGGACAGCCCCACGGGATACGAGCAGTACTTC.

V is TRBV29-1 and J is TRBJ1-2, with D hard to call. The CDR3 totals 9 residues. Germline CDR1 and CDR2: SQVTM and ANQGSEA. The germline V and J ends were trimmed by 7 bases and 6 bases, with 6 bases remaining between them. The chain's CDR3 is CSAPHGYTF. In DNA, the CDR3 is TGCAGCGCTCCCCATGGCTACACCTTC.

The chain recombines TRBV5-1 with TRBJ1-1; unclear D gene. The CDR3 spans 13 residues. Germline CDR1 is SGHRS and CDR2 is YFSETQ. V gave up 5 bases and J gave up 2 bases, with 10 bases separating them. The CDR3 bases are TGCGCCAGCAGGTCAGACCCTAACACTGAAGCTTTCTTT. Protein: CASRSDPNTEAFF.

This rearrangement joins TRBV9 to TRBJ2-1; no clear D gene. The CDR3 runs to 15 residues. The V gene's germline CDR1 is SGDLS and CDR2 YYNGEE. Trimming shortened V by 0 bases and J by 8 bases, and 15 bases separated the two germline ends. The CDR3 here is CASSVALAGSDEQFF. CDR3 DNA sequence: TGTGCCAGCAGCGTAGCTTTGGCCGGCTCAGATGAGCAGTTCTTC.

This clone has just one count. The chain recombines TRBV13 with TRBJ2-7; the D gene is possibly TRBD2 (5 bases). V shed 0 bases and J shed 6 bases, with 12 bases lying between them. This CDR3 comprises 14 residues. Germline CDR1 is PRHDT and CDR2 is FYEKMQ (reference sequence). The CDR3 nucleotides are TGTGCCAGCAGCTTAGGCGTCGGGAAGGGCGAGCAGTACTTC. Encoded protein: CASSLGVGKGEQYF.

V gene TRBV5-1 combines with J gene TRBJ2-2; D is undetermined. V was shortened by 4 bases and J by 7 bases, with 8 bases between the two germline ends. Germline assignment: CDR1 SGHRS and CDR2 YFSETQ. The CDR3 consists of 12 residues. The CDR3 sequence is CASSQLVGELFF. The CDR3 region has the DNA TGCGCCAGCAGCCAACTGGTCGGGGAGCTGTTTTTT.

The chain has TRBV15 and TRBJ2-2, with a possible D match to TRBD1 (6 bases). Trimming shortened V by 8 bases and J by 3 bases, and 16 bases separated the two germline ends. CDR3 length equals 15 residues. The V gene's germline CDR1 is LNHNV and CDR2 YYDKDF (reference sequence). CDR3 nucleotides: TGTGCCACCCAGGACAGAGCGAAGGACACCGGGGAGCTGTTTTTT. Translated, it gives CATQDRAKDTGELFF.

The chain has TRBV27 and TRBJ2-6; D might be TRBD1 or TRBD2, each matching 5 bases. The germline V gene encodes CDR1 MNHEY and CDR2 SMNVEV (reference sequence). The CDR3 sequence is 16 residues long. V shed 3 bases and J shed 7 bases, with 16 bases lying between them. The CDR3 protein is CASSFIGNGGANVLTF. In nucleotides, the CDR3 is TGTGCCAGCAGTTTTATAGGGAATGGGGGTGCCAACGTCCTGACTTTC.

V gene TRBV4-1 combines with J gene TRBJ2-2; D not resolved. Germline values: CDR1 MGHRA, CDR2 YSYEKL. V dropped 1 base and J dropped 0 bases, with 6 bases sitting between them. The CDR3 sequence is 15 residues long. DNA for the CDR3: TGCGCCAGCAGCCAAGGGGTTCCGAACACCGGGGAGCTGTTTTTT. Translated, it gives CASSQGVPNTGELFF.